This T cell receptor beta chain was recovered during a study of HIV-infected patients and healthy controls. Study results and caveats: No HLA typing of donors was done in this study.

Around 500 ng RNA was reverse transcribed with alpha and beta constant-region primers. Separate chain-specific third strand synthesis with multiplexing indices produced the alpha and beta libraries. All rearrangements within a chain used one primer pair; cDNA molecules carried barcodes. TCRdb fed the 5' RACE reads into MiXCR, producing one record per CDR3 protein. The repertoire holds roughly 18,000 distinct CDR3 sequences, with less than 15% as singletons. This clonotype was observed a few times. Its antigen remains unknown. The repertoire came from unfractionated whole blood and reflected all unsorted peripheral T cells. The germline V gene encodes CDR1 SGHNT and CDR2 YYREEE (reference sequence). With V trimmed by 6 bases and J by 5 bases, 12 bases remained unmatched. This CDR3 is built from 15 residues.

Sequenced input: blood. The receptor comes from an adult in good health. The rearrangement uses TRBV5-4 and TRBJ2-5; 8 bases map to TRBD2. CDR3 DNA sequence: TGTGCCAGCACCTCCAGTACCGGGGGGGCCGAGACCCAGTACTTC. Its translation: CASTSSTGGAETQYF.